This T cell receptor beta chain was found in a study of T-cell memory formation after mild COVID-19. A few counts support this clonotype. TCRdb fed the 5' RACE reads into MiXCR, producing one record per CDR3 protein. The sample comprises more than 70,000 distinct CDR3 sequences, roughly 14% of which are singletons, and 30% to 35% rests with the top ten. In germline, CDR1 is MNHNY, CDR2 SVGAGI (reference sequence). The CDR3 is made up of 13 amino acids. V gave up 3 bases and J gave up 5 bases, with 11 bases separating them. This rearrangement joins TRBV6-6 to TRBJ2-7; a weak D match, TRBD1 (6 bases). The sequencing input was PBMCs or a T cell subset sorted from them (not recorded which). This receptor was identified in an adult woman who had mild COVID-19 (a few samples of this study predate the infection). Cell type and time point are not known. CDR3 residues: CASSYLDRNEQYF. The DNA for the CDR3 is TGTGCCAGCAGTTATCTCGACAGGAACGAGCAGTACTTC.